One sample yielded the 10 T cell receptor beta chains listed below, sequenced in a study of CD8 T cells in Susac syndrome. An input of about 0.5 to 1 ug of RNA was subjected to reverse transcription using random hexamers. TCRdb re-analysed the immunoSEQ multiplex PCR reads in MiXCR, keeping a single row per CDR3 protein. The data show about 290,000 distinct CDR3 sequences, approximately 85% seen once. The specimen sequenced was CD8+ T cells from PBMCs. All receptors derive from a human donor with multiple sclerosis.

This chain links TRBV20-1 with TRBJ2-3, with 9 bases that match TRBD2. V was pared by 2 bases and J by 4 bases, with 10 bases of the junction left unmatched. CDR3 length: 16 residues. CDR1 is DFQATT, CDR2 SNEGSKA, per germline (reference sequence). CDR3 nucleotides: TGCAGTGCTAGACCCCATGCTAGCGGGATTTCAGATACGCAGTATTTT. Encoded protein: CSARPHASGISDTQYF.

The V call is TRBV14, the J call TRBJ1-1; TRBD1 matches 11 bases. The junction had 10 bases not matched to a gene; V was cut back by 4 bases and J by 3 bases. The germline V gene has CDR1 SGHDN and CDR2 FVKESK. The length of the CDR3 is 17 residues. Here the CDR3 DNA reads TGTGCCAGCAGCCTGTACCGGGACAGGGGGTTTGACACTGAAGCTTTCTTT. It yields the protein CASSLYRDRGFDTEAFF.

The chain has TRBV2 and TRBJ2-3; 9 bases are a match to TRBD2. Germline CDR1 and CDR2: SNHLY and FYNNEI. V lost 5 bases, J lost 0 bases, and 9 bases stayed unmatched. The CDR3 spans 17 residues. CDR3 protein: CASSTILAGVSTDTQYF. CDR3 coding DNA: TGTGCCAGCAGTACCATATTAGCGGGAGTTAGCACAGATACGCAGTATTTT. The variable domain in full, with the rest retrieved from reference TRBV2 and TRBJ2-3, is EPEVTQTPSHQVTQMGQEVILRCVPISNHLYFYWYRQILGQKVEFLVSFYNNEISEKSEIFDDQFSVERPDGSNFTLKIRSTKLEDSAMYFCASSTILAGVSTDTQYFGPGTRLTVL.

The genes are TRBV20-1 and TRBJ2-2, with TRBD2 matching over 7 bases. Trimming took 1 base from V and 3 from J; bases not matched to a gene: 11. CDR3 length: 17 amino acids. Germline V gives CDR1 DFQATT, CDR2 SNEGSKA (reference sequence). This CDR3 is CSARAPLLALDTGELFF. Here the CDR3 DNA reads TGCAGTGCTAGAGCCCCCTTACTAGCGTTGGACACCGGGGAGCTGTTTTTT.

V is TRBV29-1 and J is TRBJ1-1; D not resolved. Germline V gene sequence: CDR1 SQVTM, CDR2 ANQGSEA. Trimming cost V 8 bases and J 6 bases, with 13 bases left between them. The CDR3 runs 11 residues. The CDR3 sequence: CSFNTNPEAFF. Written as DNA, the CDR3 is TGCAGCTTCAACACTAACCCTGAAGCTTTCTTT.

Comment on this clonotype: A junction end diverges from the germline sequence, so it may reflect a read error. The gene calls are TRBV29-1 and TRBJ2-7; maybe TRBD2 (5 bases). Germline V lookup: CDR1 SQVTM, CDR2 ANQGSEA. The CDR3 has 12 residues. The CDR3 DNA is TGTAGCGCCCAGAGCGATCCCTACGAGCAGTACTTC. This codes for CSAQSDPYEQYF.

The chain recombines TRBV6-5 with TRBJ2-7; D may be TRBD1 (6 bases). The germline V gene has CDR1 MNHEY and CDR2 SVGAGI. Trimming took 2 bases from V and 0 from J, leaving 20 bases between them. The CDR3 extends over 18 amino acids. This CDR3 reads CASSYGYTDRISSYEQYF. As DNA, the CDR3 is TGTGCCAGCAGTTACGGATATACGGACAGAATTAGCTCCTACGAGCAGTACTTC.

V and J are TRBV7-9 and TRBJ1-4, with a weak D call TRBD1 (5 bases). Germline V gene lookup returns CDR1 SEHNR and CDR2 FQNEAQ (reference sequence). V lost 2 bases and J lost 9, with 16 bases in between. This CDR3 comprises 15 residues. CDR3 DNA sequence: TGTGCCAGCAGCTTATCTCAAGGGGCGGGGAAAAAACTGTTTTTT. Translating it yields CASSLSQGAGKKLFF.

V gene TRBV4-3 combines with J gene TRBJ2-3; the match to TRBD2 covers 10 bases. Germline loops: CDR1 LGHNA, CDR2 YSLEER. The CDR3 contains 16 residues. With 1 base clipped from V and 2 bases from J, the junction kept 3 bases outside the gene matches. The CDR3 DNA sequence: TGCGCCAGCAGCCAAGGGACTAGCGGAGCCACAGATACGCAGTATTTT. Protein product: CASSQGTSGATDTQYF.

This clonotype was recorded only once. This chain links TRBV4-2 with TRBJ2-1, with 11 bases matching TRBD2. CDR3 length: 15 amino acids. Germline CDR1 reads LGHNA; CDR2 reads YNFKEQ. Unmatched junction bases numbered 5, after V lost 0 bases and J lost 10 bases. As DNA, the CDR3 is TGTGCCAGCAGCCAAGAACTAGCGGGAGTTGAGGAGCAGTTCTTC. It codes for CASSQELAGVEEQFF.